The 30 T cell receptor beta chains below all came from one sample that was sequenced in a study of shared clonotypes between healthy human individuals. Cells designated naive CD8 were CD45RO-negative and were positively selected for CCR7, with terminally differentiated effector memory CD45RA+ cells excluded. Sequenced by immunoSEQ multiplex PCR; TCRdb stores in-frame clones only, minus some. Of roughly 2,000,000 clones detected, just over 90% appear once; the ten largest clones hold roughly 1.7%. The sequencing input was naive CD8+ T cells from PBMCs. These receptors came from a man between 18 and 35 years old in good health. Some clones in this sample may be carry-over from other donors' samples.

This clone was seen more than once but under ten times. The chain carries TRBV13 and TRBJ1-1; D gene uncertain. CDR1 is PRHDT and CDR2 is FYEKMQ in the germline V gene (reference sequence). This CDR3 is built from 13 residues. V dropped 2 bases and J dropped 1 base, with 5 bases sitting between them. The CDR3 loop is CASSLRRNTEAFF. CDR3 bases: TGTGCCAGCAGCTTACGAAGGAACACTGAAGCTTTCTTT.

The CDR3 bases are TGTGCCAGCAGCTTGGGGGTAGTACCCGCCTACAATGAGCAGTTCTTC. Translating it yields CASSLGVVPAYNEQFF. The V call is TRBV5-6, the J call TRBJ2-1; D is unresolved. This CDR3 comprises 16 residues. Trimming pared 0 bases from V and 2 bases from J, leaving 12 bases between. Germline V CDR1 and CDR2: SGHDT, YYEEEE.

The rearrangement uses TRBV30 and TRBJ2-7, with no clear D. Germline lookup yields CDR1 GTSNPN and CDR2 SVGIG (reference sequence). The CDR3 is 13 amino acids. V lost 1 base and J lost 3, with 10 bases in between. CDR3 sequence (DNA): TGTGCCTGGAGTGGAGACATAAACTACGAGCAGTACTTC. Its protein product is CAWSGDINYEQYF. Full variable domain (missing parts from reference TRBV30 and TRBJ2-7): SQTIHQWPATLVQPVGSPLSLECTVEGTSNPNLYWYRQAAGRGLQLLFYSVGIGQISSEVPQNLSASRPQDRQFILSSKKLLLSDSGFYLCAWSGDINYEQYFGPGTRLTVT.

J is TRBJ1-2 and V is TRBV28; 9 bases align to TRBD1. The germline V gene encodes CDR1 MDHEN and CDR2 SYDVKM. After removal of 3 bases from V and 0 bases from J, the junction contained 5 bases not matched to a gene. This CDR3 is built from 16 residues. CDR3 nucleotide sequence: TGTGCCAGCAGTTTCGACAGGGGGGGAGCTAACTATGGCTACACCTTC. This encodes CASSFDRGGANYGYTF.

The CDR3 DNA sequence: TGTGCCACCAGCTGGGGACAGGGGGAGACCCAGTACTTC. Amino acid sequence: CATSWGQGETQYF. V is TRBV15 and J is TRBJ2-5; 10 bases are a match to TRBD1. The CDR3 has 13 amino acids. Germline CDR1 is LNHNV and CDR2 is YYDKDF (reference sequence). Trimming at V came to 5 bases and at J to 5 bases, leaving 2 bases not matched to a gene.

Turning to this clone: The sample holds other DNA sequences that translate to the same CDR3. The chain couples TRBV11-2 to TRBJ2-7, with D perhaps TRBD1 (6 bases). The CDR3 extends over 13 amino acids. Trimming took 3 bases from V and 4 from J, leaving 10 bases between them. Per the germline V gene, CDR1 is SGHAT and CDR2 is FQNNGV. The CDR3 is CASSFGQNYEQYF. In nucleotides, the CDR3 is TGTGCCAGCAGCTTCGGACAGAATTACGAGCAGTACTTC.

This chain connects TRBV4-1 to TRBJ2-2, with 10 bases aligning to TRBD2. The CDR3 sequence is 15 residues long. Germline CDR1 and CDR2: MGHRA and YSYEKL. V gave up 7 bases and J gave up 3 bases; unmatched junction bases: 5. The CDR3 region has the DNA TGCGCCAGCAAACCGGGACTAGCGTACACCGGGGAGCTGTTTTTT. Its protein product is CASKPGLAYTGELFF.

J is TRBJ2-3 and V is TRBV7-9; TRBD1 matches 10 bases. The CDR3 spans 15 residues. Germline CDR1 reads SEHNR; CDR2 reads FQNEAQ (reference sequence). Germline trimming cut 5 bases from V and 2 bases from J; bases unmatched to any gene: 4. The CDR3 DNA is TGTGCCAGCAGCGGAGGGACAGGGGACACAGATACGCAGTATTTT. Translated, it gives CASSGGTGDTDTQYF.

J is TRBJ2-5 and V is TRBV13, with TRBD2 matching over 8 bases. The germline gives CDR1 PRHDT, CDR2 FYEKMQ (reference sequence). V shed 4 bases and J 1 base; nucleotides not matched to a gene: 5. This CDR3 is built from 15 residues. The CDR3, as DNA: TGTGCCAGCAGCTGGGGACTAGACGGCCAAGAGACCCAGTACTTC. Amino acids: CASSWGLDGQETQYF.

The chain recombines TRBV19 with TRBJ2-7; D is possibly TRBD1 (6 bases). The V end lost 3 bases, the J end lost 2 bases, and 11 bases lay between the germline ends. This CDR3 region has 14 residues. The V gene's germline CDR1 is LNHDA and CDR2 SQIVND (reference sequence). The CDR3 loop reads CASSILDSTYEQYF. The DNA for the CDR3 is TGTGCCAGTAGTATTCTGGACAGCACCTACGAGCAGTACTTC.

The chain is built from TRBV27 and TRBJ2-1, with 8 bases that match TRBD2. J was trimmed by 5 bases and V by 2 bases; bases with no gene match: 14. The CDR3 extends over 18 amino acids. Germline V lookup: CDR1 MNHEY, CDR2 SMNVEV (reference sequence). The CDR3 DNA reads as TGTGCCAGCAGTTTACTCTCCCGGGGAGCGGGAGTCCACAATGAGCAGTTCTTC. As protein: CASSLLSRGAGVHNEQFF.

The V and J genes are TRBV7-9 and TRBJ2-1; 11 positions agree with TRBD2. The length of the CDR3 is 15 residues. The ends lost 7 bases at V and 4 bases at J; junction bases unmatched: 6. Per the germline V gene, CDR1 is SEHNR and CDR2 is FQNEAQ (reference sequence). The CDR3 is CASNSGTSGYNEQFF. CDR3 DNA: TGTGCCAGCAACTCCGGGACTAGCGGTTACAATGAGCAGTTCTTC.

The CDR3 loop reads CASSQGTSGRFQETQYF. In DNA form, the CDR3 reads TGTGCCAGCAGCCAAGGGACTAGCGGGAGGTTCCAAGAGACCCAGTACTTC. The V call is TRBV4-2, the J call TRBJ2-5; TRBD2 matches at 14 bases. Germline V CDR1 and CDR2: LGHNA, YNFKEQ. The CDR3 spans 17 residues. Germline trimming cut 1 base from V and 1 base from J; bases unmatched to any gene: 2.

This chain uses TRBV7-9 with TRBJ2-1, with 8 bases aligning to TRBD1. J was trimmed by 0 bases and V by 5 bases; bases with no gene match: 6. Germline loops: CDR1 SEHNR, CDR2 FQNEAQ (reference sequence). This CDR3 is 16 amino acids long. The CDR3 bases are TGTGCCAGCAGCCCTCGGACAGGGAGCTCCTACAATGAGCAGTTCTTC. This sequence encodes CASSPRTGSSYNEQFF.

This chain links TRBV7-9 with TRBJ1-2; the match to TRBD1 covers 7 bases. The germline gives CDR1 SEHNR, CDR2 FQNEAQ (reference sequence). This CDR3 is built from 12 residues. V gave up 8 bases and J gave up 8 bases; unmatched junction bases: 8. CDR3 loop: CASGPTGTGYTF. The CDR3 nucleotides are TGTGCCAGCGGACCGACAGGGACGGGCTACACCTTC.

The chain has TRBV6-5 and TRBJ2-7, with D hard to call. From germline, CDR1 is MNHEY and CDR2 SVGAGI. The CDR3 runs 15 residues. V dropped 0 bases and J dropped 0 bases, with 9 bases sitting between them. CDR3: CASSYSPSPSYEQYF. In nucleotides, the CDR3 is TGTGCCAGCAGTTACTCCCCTTCCCCCTCCTACGAGCAGTACTTC.

The chain uses TRBV28 and TRBJ1-2, with a possible D match to TRBD1 (5 bases). The CDR3 covers 14 residues. Germline V gives CDR1 MDHEN, CDR2 SYDVKM. Trimming pared 4 bases from V and 0 bases from J, leaving 9 bases between. The DNA of the CDR3 is TGTGCCAGCAGTTCTAGGGGATCTAACTATGGCTACACCTTC. Translated: CASSSRGSNYGYTF.

The rearrangement uses TRBV9 and TRBJ1-1; 7 bases map to TRBD1. V was clipped by 5 bases and J by 5 bases; unmatched bases: 12. Germline values: CDR1 SGDLS, CDR2 YYNGEE. The CDR3 has 15 amino acids. The CDR3: CASSQTQGELTEAFF. The CDR3 bases are TGTGCCAGCAGTCAAACTCAGGGGGAATTGACTGAAGCTTTCTTT. The complete variable domain, with remaining parts taken from reference TRBV9 and TRBJ1-1, reads DSGVTQTPKHLITATGQRVTLRCSPRSGDLSVYWYQQSLDQGLQFLIQYYNGEERAKGNILERFSAQQFPDLHSELNLSSLELGDSALYFCASSQTQGELTEAFFGQGTRLTVV.

This chain connects TRBV12-5 to TRBJ2-1; tentative D call: TRBD1 (6 bases). The CDR3 is 14 amino acids. V was shortened by 6 bases and J by 5 bases, with 14 bases between the two germline ends. CDR1 LGHNT and CDR2 FRNRAP come from the germline V gene. Here the CDR3 DNA reads TGTGCTAGTGGAGACTACAGGGTAAACAATGAGCAGTTCTTC. It specifies CASGDYRVNNEQFF.

In regard to this clone: The same CDR3 is also encoded by other DNA sequences in this sample. This chain connects TRBV5-1 to TRBJ2-7; D gene ambiguous. The germline CDR1 and CDR2 sequences are SGHRS and YFSETQ. Trimming left V 0 bases short and J 6 bases short, with 7 bases between. There are 12 residues in the CDR3. In nucleotides, the CDR3 is TGCGCCAGCAGCTTGGTCGTCGGCGAGCAGTACTTC. This translates into CASSLVVGEQYF.

This clone was picked up one time. The same CDR3 is also encoded by other DNA sequences in this sample. The genes are TRBV30 and TRBJ1-5; D gene uncertain. Deletions cut 3 bases from V and 0 bases from J, with 9 bases between. Germline V CDR1 and CDR2: GTSNPN, SVGIG (reference sequence). CDR3 length: 14 amino acids. In DNA, the CDR3 is TGTGCCTGGAGCCCGGGATATAGCAATCAGCCCCAGCATTTT. Translation gives CAWSPGYSNQPQHF. The full variable domain, rest sourced from reference TRBV30 and TRBJ1-5, is SQTIHQWPATLVQPVGSPLSLECTVEGTSNPNLYWYRQAAGRGLQLLFYSVGIGQISSEVPQNLSASRPQDRQFILSSKKLLLSDSGFYLCAWSPGYSNQPQHFGDGTRLSIL.

V is TRBV11-2 and J is TRBJ2-5; 8 bases fit TRBD1. CDR3 size: 14 residues. The germline gives CDR1 SGHAT, CDR2 FQNNGV. Losses at the gene ends were 1 base for V and 5 bases for J; bases not matched to a gene: 3. As DNA, the CDR3 is TGTGCCAGCAGCTTAGGGGACAGGCGTGAGACCCAGTACTTC. Encoded protein: CASSLGDRRETQYF.

This chain uses TRBV4-1 with TRBJ2-7; perhaps TRBD2 as D (5 bases). Germline V gene lookup returns CDR1 MGHRA and CDR2 YSYEKL. Between the trimmed V and J ends, which lost 0 bases and 3 bases, there was a span of 12 bases. The CDR3 is 15 residues long. CDR3 protein: CASSQDGRGLYEQYF. In DNA form, the CDR3 reads TGCGCCAGCAGCCAAGATGGCCGGGGTCTCTACGAGCAGTACTTC.

J is TRBJ2-3 and V is TRBV11-2, with 8 bases lining up with TRBD2. Germline values: CDR1 SGHAT, CDR2 FQNNGV. V was clipped by 1 base and J by 1 base; unmatched bases: 4. The CDR3 is made up of 16 amino acids. The CDR3 loop reads CASSLGIAGRTDTQYF. DNA of the CDR3: TGTGCCAGCAGCTTAGGTATAGCGGGGCGCACAGATACGCAGTATTTT. Complete variable domain (other parts from reference TRBV11-2 and TRBJ2-3): EAGVAQSPRYKIIEKRQSVAFWCNPISGHATLYWYQQILGQGPKLLIQFQNNGVVDDSQLPKDRFSAERLKGVDSTLKIQPAKLEDSAVYLCASSLGIAGRTDTQYFGPGTRLTVL.

The chain employs TRBV6-5 and TRBJ1-1; D gene uncertain. Trimming removed 0 bases at V and 4 bases at J, with 12 bases between. CDR1 and CDR2 from the germline V gene are MNHEY and SVGAGI. The CDR3 sequence is 15 residues long. In DNA, the CDR3 is TGTGCCAGCAGTTACTCGAAGCGGGCGGGCACTGAAGCTTTCTTT. It encodes CASSYSKRAGTEAFF.

About this clone: This sample also contains other DNA sequences that code for the same CDR3. The chain is built from TRBV6-6 and TRBJ2-7; D not certain. The V end lost 2 bases, the J end lost 3 bases, and 11 bases lay between the germline ends. CDR1 and CDR2 (germline): MNHNY, SVGAGI (reference sequence). This CDR3 comprises 14 residues. CDR3 sequence (DNA): TGTGCCAGCAGTTACCCGGGTGGTAGCTACGAGCAGTACTTC. Encoded protein: CASSYPGGSYEQYF.

The chain combines TRBV7-9 with TRBJ2-2; D may be TRBD1 (7 bases). This CDR3 is 14 amino acids long. The V end was cut by 5 bases, the J end by 6 bases, with 13 bases between. The germline gives CDR1 SEHNR, CDR2 FQNEAQ (reference sequence). The CDR3 sequence is CASSGQGGPGELFF. The CDR3 region has the DNA TGTGCCAGCAGCGGCCAGGGGGGCCCCGGGGAGCTGTTTTTT.

This clone was recorded only once. The rearrangement joins TRBV4-1 to TRBJ2-7, with TRBD1 matching 7 bases. Trimming at V came to 5 bases and at J to 6 bases, leaving 7 bases not matched to a gene. CDR3 length: 13 amino acids. Germline V CDR1 and CDR2: MGHRA, YSYEKL. CDR3 loop: CASSWGQNSEQYF. CDR3 sequence (DNA): TGCGCCAGCAGCTGGGGACAGAACTCCGAGCAGTACTTC.

The DNA for the CDR3 is TGTGCCAGCAATACCTGGGTAGGGGGCAGCCTAAATGAAAAACTGTTTTTT. Its protein is CASNTWVGGSLNEKLFF. This chain connects TRBV28 to TRBJ1-4, with 7 positions matching TRBD1. CDR3 size: 17 residues. The J segment lost 5 bases and the V segment lost 7 bases, leaving 16 bases of the junction unmatched. Looked up from germline, CDR1 is MDHEN and CDR2 is SYDVKM.

The genes are TRBV7-6 and TRBJ1-6; D gene uncertain. Looked up from germline, CDR1 is SGHVS and CDR2 is FNYEAQ. Trimming removed 6 bases from V and 10 bases from J, with 10 bases in between. The CDR3 has 12 amino acids. The CDR3 spells CASSSDGSPLHF. Here the CDR3 DNA reads TGTGCCAGCAGTTCAGACGGCTCACCCCTCCACTTT.